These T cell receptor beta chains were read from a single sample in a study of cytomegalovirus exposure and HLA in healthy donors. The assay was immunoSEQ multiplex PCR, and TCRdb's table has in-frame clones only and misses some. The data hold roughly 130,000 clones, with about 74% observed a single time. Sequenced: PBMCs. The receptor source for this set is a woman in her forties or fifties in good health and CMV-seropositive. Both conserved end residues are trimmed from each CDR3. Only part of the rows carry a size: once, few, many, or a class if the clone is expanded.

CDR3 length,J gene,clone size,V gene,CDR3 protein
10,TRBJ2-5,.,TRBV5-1,ASSPYQETQY
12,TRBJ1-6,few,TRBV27,ASRLGGVGCTLH
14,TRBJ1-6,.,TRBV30,AWRLQGWAYNSPLH
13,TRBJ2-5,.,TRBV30,AWSVRPQGQETQY
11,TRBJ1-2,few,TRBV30,AWSVPGAGGYT
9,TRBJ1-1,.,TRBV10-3,AISGTGEAF
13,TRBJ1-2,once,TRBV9,ASSPVGQGNYGYT
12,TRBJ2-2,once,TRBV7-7,ASSPGQGARELF
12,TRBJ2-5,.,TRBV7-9,ASSFSTGRETQY
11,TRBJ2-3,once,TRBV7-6,ASSLDLEGAQY
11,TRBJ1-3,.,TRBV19,ASSVTGLDTIY
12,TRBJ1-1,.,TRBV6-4,ASSEQGAGTEAF
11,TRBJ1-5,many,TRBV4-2,ASSQVLNQPQH
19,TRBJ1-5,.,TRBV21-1,ASSKVTGGCGDRGSDQPQH
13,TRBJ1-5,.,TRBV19,ASSFGQIRNQPQH
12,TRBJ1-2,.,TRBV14,ASSPTGGNYGYT
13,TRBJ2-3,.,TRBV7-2,ASSFDSGFSDTQY
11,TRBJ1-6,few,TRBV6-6,ASSFLERSPLH
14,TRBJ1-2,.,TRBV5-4,ASSYPGTGAFYGYT
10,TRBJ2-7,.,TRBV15,ATSRDYLEQY
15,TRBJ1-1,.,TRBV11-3,ASSLALTVKRNTEAF
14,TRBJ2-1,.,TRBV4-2,ASSQGAGEAYNEQF
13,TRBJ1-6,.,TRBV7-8,ASSLRAGYNSPLH
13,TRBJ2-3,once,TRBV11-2,ASSLGTTGVNTQY
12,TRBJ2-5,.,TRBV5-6,ASSTGQVQETQY
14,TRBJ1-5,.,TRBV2,ASSKGGQVSNQPQH
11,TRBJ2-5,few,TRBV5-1,ASSPGTGETQY
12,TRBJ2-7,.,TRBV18,ASSPRDSSYEQY
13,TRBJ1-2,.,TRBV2,ASSRDRGPNYGYT
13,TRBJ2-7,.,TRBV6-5,ASSYSKAGSYEQY
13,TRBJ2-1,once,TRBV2,ASLGRGLFYNEQF
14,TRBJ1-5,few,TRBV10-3,ASWGGQHNSNQPQH
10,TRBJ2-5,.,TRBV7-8,ASNRYSETQY
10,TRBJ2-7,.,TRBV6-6,ASSDYTYEQY
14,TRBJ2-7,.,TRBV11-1,ASSGAPYQEDYEQY
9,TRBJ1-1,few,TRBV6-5,ASSGQGQAF
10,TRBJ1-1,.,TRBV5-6,ASSWDRDEAF